These 29 T cell receptor beta chains originate from one sample sequenced in a study of blood T cell repertoires in COVID-19. Produced via immunoSEQ multiplex PCR; TCRdb's table is partial and in-frame only. The sample lists about 97,000 clones; around 84% were seen once. Sequencing used peripheral blood. The receptors shown here come from a human donor in a cohort sampled during active COVID-19.

This clone came up a few times. The chain joins TRBV7-3 to TRBJ2-1, with 8 nucleotides matching TRBD1. Trimming at V came to 6 bases and at J to 2 bases, leaving 12 bases not matched to a gene. Per germline, CDR1 SGHTA and CDR2 FQGTGA. The CDR3 runs 17 residues. DNA of the CDR3: TGTGCCAGCAGTCCTACGACCGGGACAGGCCCCTACAATGAGCAGTTCTTC. It codes for CASSPTTGTGPYNEQFF.

The chain couples TRBV5-4 to TRBJ2-3, with D possibly TRBD2 on 6 matching bases. The V end lost 1 base, the J end lost 3 bases, and 15 bases lay between the germline ends. The CDR3 is made up of 16 amino acids. Germline V CDR1 and CDR2: SGHNT, YYREEE (reference sequence). In DNA form, the CDR3 reads TGTGCCAGCAGCTTGTTTCGGGGCGGGACGACAGATACGCAGTATTTT. Protein product: CASSLFRGGTTDTQYF.

CDR3 nucleotide sequence: TGTGCCAGCAGCCTCAGCGGGGCCGGGGAGCTGTTTTTT. This sequence encodes CASSLSGAGELFF. This chain uses TRBV7-2 with TRBJ2-2; TRBD2 matches 7 bases. The J segment lost 6 bases and the V segment lost 5 bases, leaving 3 bases of the junction unmatched. CDR1 and CDR2 (germline): SGHTA, FQGNSA. CDR3 length: 13 amino acids.

The rearrangement links TRBV7-2 to TRBJ2-1; 7 bases line up with TRBD2. With V trimmed by 1 base and J by 4 bases, 1 base remained unmatched. The CDR3 extends over 14 amino acids. Germline V lookup: CDR1 SGHTA, CDR2 FQGNSA. The CDR3 region is CASSLDGGYNEQFF. The CDR3 DNA follows: TGTGCCAGCAGCTTAGACGGGGGGTACAATGAGCAGTTCTTC.

V gene TRBV7-5 combines with J gene TRBJ1-2; the table assigns TRBD1, which was not confirmed against the DNA. TRBV7-5 is a listed pseudogene. The CDR3 length is 17 residues. This CDR3 is CVRSPRLLQVPNYGYTF. Here the CDR3 DNA reads TGTGTCAGAAGCCCGCGCCTGCTACAGGTCCCTAACTATGGCTACACCTTC.

This chain links TRBV6-5 with TRBJ2-2; weak D call: TRBD2 (7 bases). With 5 bases removed from V and 6 bases from J, the gap between germline ends came to 16 bases. The CDR3 is made up of 15 amino acids. Germline V gives CDR1 MNHEY, CDR2 SVGAGI. CDR3 coding DNA: TGTGCCAGCAGTCCCACCGGGGGGCGCTCCGGGGAGCTGTTTTTT. As protein: CASSPTGGRSGELFF.

The V call is TRBV18, the J call TRBJ1-5; D not resolved. Germline CDR1 is KGHSH and CDR2 is LQKENI. V was clipped by 0 bases and J by 5 bases, with 11 bases between them. CDR3 length: 15 amino acids. The CDR3 protein is CASSPPAGSHQPQHF. DNA of the CDR3: TGTGCCAGCTCACCACCGGCGGGATCCCATCAGCCCCAGCATTTT.

This chain joins TRBV6-5 and TRBJ1-5; the D gene is possibly TRBD1 (6 bases). Trimming left V 6 bases short and J 4 bases short, with 10 bases between. This CDR3 has 13 amino acids. Germline loops: CDR1 MNHEY, CDR2 SVGAGI. In nucleotides, the CDR3 is TGTGCCAGCAGCGGGGACACTAATCAGCCCCAGCATTTT. Its translation: CASSGDTNQPQHF.

The CDR3 sequence is CASSQVRDFYGYTF. The CDR3 DNA is TGTGCCAGCAGCCAAGTCAGGGACTTCTATGGCTACACCTTC. The rearrangement uses TRBV3-1 (or the pseudogene TRBV3-2) and TRBJ1-2; tentatively, D is TRBD1 (5 bases). This CDR3 is built from 14 residues. Germline CDR1 LGHDT, CDR2 YNNKEL (reference sequence). Trimming cost V 1 base and J 4 bases, with 10 bases left between them.

This chain uses TRBV5-1 with TRBJ2-5, with D possibly matching TRBD2 (6 bases). CDR1 is SGHRS and CDR2 is YFSETQ in the germline V gene. The CDR3 runs to 13 residues. The CDR3 sequence: CARWDFLWETQYF. The CDR3 DNA sequence: TGCGCGCGGTGGGACTTTCTATGGGAGACCCAGTACTTC.

V is TRBV10-2 and J is TRBJ2-7; 11 bases are a match to TRBD1. Germline CDR1 WSHSY, CDR2 SAAADI. The CDR3 extends over 15 amino acids. Trimming cost V 2 bases and J 4 bases; bases outside gene matches: 4. This CDR3 is CASSEGQGARYEQYF. CDR3 bases: TGCGCCAGCAGTGAGGGACAGGGGGCTCGGTACGAGCAGTACTTC.

This clone was observed once. This chain links TRBV5-1 with TRBJ2-7; 7 bases fit TRBD1. This CDR3 is 16 amino acids long. The V gene's germline CDR1 is SGHRS and CDR2 YFSETQ. With 0 bases clipped from V and 3 bases from J, the junction kept 9 bases outside the gene matches. CDR3 coding DNA: TGCGCCAGCAGCTTGGCCAAGGGGACAGTCCACTACGAGCAGTACTTC. Translating gives CASSLAKGTVHYEQYF.

The V and J genes are TRBV6-5 and TRBJ1-2, with D uncertain. With 0 bases removed from V and 6 bases from J, the gap between germline ends came to 8 bases. The V gene's germline CDR1 is MNHEY and CDR2 SVGAGI. CDR3 length: 13 amino acids. CDR3 region: CASSYSLIDGYTF. As DNA, the CDR3 is TGTGCCAGCAGTTACTCCTTAATAGATGGCTACACCTTC.

The chain links TRBV30 to TRBJ2-3; TRBD2 matches at 9 bases. Trimming at V came to 3 bases and at J to 5 bases, leaving 12 bases not matched to a gene. There are 16 residues in the CDR3. The V gene's germline CDR1 is GTSNPN and CDR2 SVGIG (reference sequence). The CDR3 DNA sequence: TGTGCCTGGAGGGACTGGGCTAGCGGGGACCAAGATACGCAGTATTTT. Its protein product is CAWRDWASGDQDTQYF.

CDR3 region: CASRKGGQVNQPQHF. For the CDR3, the DNA is TGTGCCAGCCGAAAAGGGGGACAGGTTAATCAGCCCCAGCATTTT. This sequence joins TRBV28 and TRBJ1-5; 8 bases are a match to TRBD1. The ends lost 8 bases at V and 4 bases at J; junction bases unmatched: 10. Germline loops: CDR1 MDHEN, CDR2 SYDVKM. There are 15 residues in the CDR3.

This chain links TRBV5-1 with TRBJ1-1; no clear D gene. The V and J ends lost 0 bases and 0 bases respectively, with 6 bases between them. This CDR3 has 14 amino acids. The germline gives CDR1 SGHRS, CDR2 YFSETQ. In DNA, the CDR3 is TGCGCCAGCAGCTTGGACAACATGAACACTGAAGCTTTCTTT. Its protein product is CASSLDNMNTEAFF.

This rearrangement joins TRBV7-9 to TRBJ1-1; D possibly corresponds to TRBD1 (5 bases). CDR3 length: 13 amino acids. Germline CDR1 and CDR2: SEHNR and FQNEAQ (reference sequence). Trimming took 4 bases from V and 0 from J, leaving 6 bases between them. The CDR3 bases are TGTGCCAGCAGCTCACAGGTGAACACTGAAGCTTTCTTT. It specifies CASSSQVNTEAFF.

The V and J genes are TRBV5-1 and TRBJ2-2; D unresolved. This CDR3 is 14 amino acids long. Germline V gene lookup returns CDR1 SGHRS and CDR2 YFSETQ. V was trimmed by 5 bases and J by 5 bases, leaving 13 bases between them. CDR3 in amino acids: CASSSQPDTGELFF. The CDR3 DNA reads TGCGCCAGCAGTTCACAGCCCGATACCGGGGAGCTGTTTTTT.

The chain employs TRBV5-1 and TRBJ2-4; maybe TRBD1 (8 bases). V gave up 4 bases and J gave up 9 bases, with 17 bases separating them. This CDR3 is 14 amino acids long. CDR1 is SGHRS, CDR2 YFSETQ, per germline. This CDR3 is CASSAGAGQVIQYF. DNA of the CDR3: TGCGCCAGCAGCGCCGGAGCGGGACAGGTCATTCAGTACTTC.

This chain links TRBV5-1 with TRBJ1-6, with TRBD1 matching over 7 bases. The CDR3 extends over 16 amino acids. J was trimmed by 11 bases and V by 9 bases; bases with no gene match: 20. Germline V gene data show CDR1 as SGHRS and CDR2 as YFSETQ. For the CDR3, the DNA is TGCGCCACCTCCGCAGGGCCGGGACAGCCTGCAACACCCCTCCACTTT. Protein sequence: CATSAGPGQPATPLHF.

In DNA, the CDR3 is TGTGCCAGCAGCCCCGGACTAGTAGGTCCCTACGAGCAGTACTTC. The encoded protein is CASSPGLVGPYEQYF. The rearrangement uses TRBV11-2 and TRBJ2-7; 7 bases line up with TRBD2. The CDR3 consists of 15 residues. V shed 5 bases and J 2 bases; nucleotides not matched to a gene: 9. Germline loops: CDR1 SGHAT, CDR2 FQNNGV.

This rearrangement joins TRBV19 to TRBJ1-5; 9 nucleotides match TRBD1. V was clipped by 8 bases and J by 6 bases; unmatched bases: 17. CDR3 length equals 17 residues. Germline loops: CDR1 LNHDA, CDR2 SQIVND (reference sequence). The CDR3, as DNA: TGTGCCAGTTCCCGACGGACAGGGGAGGGTGCGGGTCAGCCCCAGCATTTT. Protein product: CASSRRTGEGAGQPQHF.

The gene calls are TRBV4-2 and TRBJ1-2; 8 nucleotides agree with TRBD1. Germline-derived CDR1 and CDR2 are LGHNA and YNFKEQ. CDR3 length: 14 residues. V shed 4 bases, J shed 1 base, and the junction held 2 bases outside the gene matches. This CDR3 is CASSRQGLNYGYTF. CDR3 in DNA: TGTGCCAGCAGCCGACAGGGGCTTAACTATGGCTACACCTTC.

The rearrangement uses TRBV20-1 and TRBJ1-2, with 10 bases lining up with TRBD1. The CDR3 has 14 amino acids. The germline V gene encodes CDR1 DFQATT and CDR2 SNEGSKA (reference sequence). With 3 bases clipped from V and 8 bases from J, the junction kept 9 bases outside the gene matches. CDR3 sequence: CSASSRQGADGYTF. For the CDR3, the DNA is TGCAGTGCTAGTTCGCGACAGGGGGCAGACGGCTACACCTTC.

The J gene is TRBJ2-7, the V gene TRBV27; perhaps TRBD1 as D (5 bases). Germline V lookup: CDR1 MNHEY, CDR2 SMNVEV (reference sequence). Trimming pared 8 bases from V and 4 bases from J, leaving 18 bases between. CDR3 length equals 14 residues. CDR3 residues: CASHPRGARYEQYF. CDR3 nucleotides: TGTGCCAGCCACCCACGTGGGGCGAGGTACGAGCAGTACTTC.

V gene TRBV5-4 combines with J gene TRBJ2-5, with D possibly TRBD2 on 5 matching bases. The CDR3 sequence is 15 residues long. The V gene's germline CDR1 is SGHNT and CDR2 YYREEE (reference sequence). Trimming stripped 4 bases from V and 3 bases from J, with 16 bases between. CDR3 in amino acids: CASSHGGQTKETQYF. CDR3 in DNA: TGTGCCAGCAGCCACGGCGGGCAGACTAAAGAGACCCAGTACTTC.

This sequence joins TRBV19 and TRBJ1-3; 9 positions match TRBD1. Germline V gene data show CDR1 as LNHDA and CDR2 as SQIVND (reference sequence). The CDR3 extends over 16 amino acids. Trimming took 4 bases from V and 2 from J; bases not matched to a gene: 6. The CDR3 protein is CASSKGQGRAGNTIYF. CDR3 sequence (DNA): TGTGCCAGTAGTAAAGGACAGGGGCGTGCTGGAAACACCATATATTTT.

The J gene is TRBJ2-5, the V gene TRBV13, with D perhaps TRBD1 (5 bases). Germline V gene lookup returns CDR1 PRHDT and CDR2 FYEKMQ (reference sequence). This CDR3 region has 15 residues. V was clipped by 5 bases and J by 4 bases, with 17 bases between them. CDR3 residues: CASSDKKGLGETQYF. CDR3 bases: TGTGCCAGCAGCGACAAGAAGGGGCTAGGAGAGACCCAGTACTTC. Drawing the rest from reference TRBV13 and TRBJ2-5, the complete variable domain is AAGVIQSPRHLIKEKRETATLKCYPIPRHDTVYWYQQGPGQDPQFLISFYEKMQSDKGSIPDRFSAQQFSDYHSELNMSSLELGDSALYFCASSDKKGLGETQYFGPGTRLLVL.

V usage is TRBV7-3 and J usage is TRBJ2-1; D not resolved. The germline V and J ends were trimmed by 2 bases and 8 bases, with 13 bases remaining between them. The CDR3 is 14 amino acids. Germline CDR1 SGHTA, CDR2 FQGTGA. The CDR3 reads CASSLRARSYEQFF. CDR3 bases: TGTGCCAGCAGCTTACGTGCTAGATCATATGAGCAGTTCTTC. The full variable domain, its missing parts supplied by reference TRBV7-3 and TRBJ2-1, is GAGVSQTPSNKVTEKGKYVELRCDPISGHTALYWYRQSLGQGPEFLIYFQGTGAADDSGLPNDRFFAVRPEGSVSTLKIQRTERGDSAVYLCASSLRARSYEQFFGPGTRLTVL.